This is a list of T cell receptor beta chains from one sample in a study of blood T cell repertoires in COVID-19. Only in-frame clones appear in the TCRdb table, and some are missing; sequencing was by immunoSEQ multiplex PCR. The table shows some 50,000 clones, with 80% to 90% occurring only once. What was sequenced was peripheral blood. These TCRs come from a human donor in a cohort sampled during active COVID-19. Each CDR3 is given with its conserved first and last residue. Fields, in order: clone size, D gene, J gene, V gene, CDR3 DNA, CDR3 protein. The D gene is left open where the match is weak. The size entry is marked missing in some rows and otherwise reads once, few, many or a size class.

abundance: .
d_gene: TRBD1
j_gene: TRBJ1-2
v_gene: TRBV18
CDR3nt: TGTGCCAGCTCACAAATACAGGGGAAGGGTGACTATGGCTACACCTTC
CDR3aa: CASSQIQGKGDYGYTF

abundance: .
d_gene: .
j_gene: TRBJ1-1
v_gene: TRBV5-1
CDR3nt: TGCGCCAGCAGCCTTCAGGGAACTGGACAGAACACTGAAGCTTTCTTT
CDR3aa: CASSLQGTGQNTEAFF

abundance: .
d_gene: TRBD1
j_gene: TRBJ1-1
v_gene: TRBV6-5
CDR3nt: TGTGCCAGCAGTTTCCTAGGACAGGGAGGCACTGAAGCTTTCTTT
CDR3aa: CASSFLGQGGTEAFF

abundance: .
d_gene: TRBD1
j_gene: TRBJ2-7
v_gene: TRBV5-1
CDR3nt: TGCGCCAGCAGCAAGGGACAGGTGGACACCTACGAGCAGTACTTC
CDR3aa: CASSKGQVDTYEQYF

abundance: .
d_gene: .
j_gene: TRBJ1-1
v_gene: TRBV19
CDR3nt: TGTGCCAGTAGTCGTCAGGGCATGAACACTGAAGCTTTCTTT
CDR3aa: CASSRQGMNTEAFF

abundance: .
d_gene: .
j_gene: TRBJ1-5
v_gene: TRBV7-8
CDR3nt: TGTGCCAGCAGCTTAGCGTCACAACGACAGCCCCAGCATTTT
CDR3aa: CASSLASQRQPQHF

abundance: .
d_gene: .
j_gene: TRBJ2-7
v_gene: TRBV9
CDR3nt: TGTGCCAGCAGCGTAGCTACCGCGGGCTCCTACGAGCAGTACTTC
CDR3aa: CASSVATAGSYEQYF

abundance: few
d_gene: .
j_gene: TRBJ1-5
v_gene: TRBV5-8
CDR3nt: TGTGCCAGCAGCCACCGACAGGCTCTAGGGAATCAGCCCCAGCATTTT
CDR3aa: CASSHRQALGNQPQHF

abundance: once
d_gene: TRBD1
j_gene: TRBJ1-3
v_gene: TRBV2
CDR3nt: TGTGCCAGCAGTGATGACAGGGGTTCTGGAAACACCATATATTTT
CDR3aa: CASSDDRGSGNTIYF

abundance: .
d_gene: TRBD1
j_gene: TRBJ2-1
v_gene: TRBV3-1/TRBV3-2
CDR3nt: TGTGCCAGCAGCCAAGGGGACAGGGAAGGGAATGAGCAGTTCTTC
CDR3aa: CASSQGDREGNEQFF

abundance: .
d_gene: TRBD1
j_gene: TRBJ1-5
v_gene: TRBV6-5
CDR3nt: TGTGCCAGCAGTTCAGGGGGCTTTGGCAATCAGCCCCAGCATTTT
CDR3aa: CASSSGGFGNQPQHF

abundance: .
d_gene: .
j_gene: TRBJ2-7
v_gene: TRBV10-3
CDR3nt: TGTGCCATCAGTGGGGACACCTACGAGCAGTACTTC
CDR3aa: CAISGDTYEQYF

abundance: .
d_gene: TRBD1
j_gene: TRBJ1-5
v_gene: TRBV6-5
CDR3nt: TGTGCCAGCAGTCGACAGGGACGGGGTCAGCCCCAGCATTTT
CDR3aa: CASSRQGRGQPQHF